The clone carrying this TCR beta chain came up a few times. Its antigen remains unknown. After removal of 5 bases from V and 5 bases from J, the junction contained 11 bases not matched to a gene. Looked up from germline, CDR1 is KGHSH and CDR2 is LQKENI. The CDR3 has 16 amino acids. The source of the sample is a study of cytomegalovirus exposure and HLA in healthy donors. Study information: Findings of an earlier analysis included roughly 110 million unique TCR beta sequences from 180 million or so T cells.

PCR used 60 Vbeta primers and 13 Jbeta primers. This table comes from immunoSEQ multiplex PCR, and its TCRdb copy is limited to in-frame clones, with some not included. The table shows 150,000 to 200,000 clones, with approximately 80% occurring only once. Study-wide points: Reportedly, cytomegalovirus status was diagnosed with high sensitivity and specificity. The authors excluded some V segments, including TRBV6-2 and TRBV6-3, as indistinguishable.

The TCR sequence derives from a girl between 10 and 17 years old in good health and CMV-seropositive. Sequencing input: PBMCs. The V and J genes are TRBV18 and TRBJ2-5; 10 bases match TRBD1. The chain's CDR3 is CASSIDPGQGYETQYF. The CDR3 DNA reads TGTGCCAGCTCAATAGATCCGGGACAGGGGTACGAGACCCAGTACTTC.